Described below is a single T cell receptor (beta chain) sequence and its context. The V segment lost 2 bases and the J segment 4 bases; nucleotides outside the gene matches: 5. The CDR3 contains 16 residues. Per germline, CDR1 SSHAT and CDR2 FNYEAQ (reference sequence). These data come from a study of blood T cell repertoires in COVID-19. At the level of the study: Researchers got acute and convalescent COVID-19 samples from the United States, Italy and Spain. PBMCs, B-cell-depleted T cells, or T cells provided the cDNA or gDNA that made up the material.

Original analysis: Amplification of reference gene primers was used by the study to estimate nucleated cell counts. Sequencing was performed with immunoSEQ multiplex PCR; in TCRdb, only in-frame clones are kept and a portion is missing. That table gives V, J and clone size, and the DNA gave D and trimming. This sample has 150,000 to 200,000 clones, with 80% found just once. V gene TRBV7-7 combines with J gene TRBJ2-1, with 10 bases identical to TRBD2. Sequencing input: peripheral blood. The clonotype comes from a man aged 60 to 69 with acute or convalescent COVID-19. This CDR3 reads CASSLSRTSGYNEQFF. CDR3 coding DNA: TGTGCCAGCAGCTTAAGTCGGACTAGCGGTTACAATGAGCAGTTCTTC.